The TCR beta chain described here comes from a study of T cells in Graves' hyperthyroidism and ophthalmopathy. Exclusions: uncontrolled infection, other autoimmune disease, pregnancy, lactation. Blood was drawn at first hyperthyroidism diagnosis, before any ophthalmopathy symptoms. Study-level findings and limits: The model made its ophthalmopathy prediction, and onset followed a median around 6.5 months later. Researchers found most expanded thyroid clonotypes above 0.001 in blood as well.

Template material for amplifying TCR beta CDR3 regions consisted of RNA transcripts. Researchers ran a first-round RT-PCR on the TCR CDR3 using the HTBI primer set. TCRdb processed the multiplex PCR reads anew with MiXCR; each CDR3 protein has one entry. The repertoire holds nearly 600,000 distinct CDR3 sequences, approximately 13% seen once, with less than 6% in the top ten. V was cut by 4 bases and J by 1 base, with 13 bases left in between. The germline gives CDR1 SGHTA, CDR2 FQGTGA. The CDR3 length is 15 residues. About this clonotype itself: What it recognizes is unknown.

Sequencing input: blood. The TCR was taken from a woman aged 25 to 39 with Graves' hyperthyroidism that later progressed to Graves' ophthalmopathy. The V gene is TRBV7-3, the J gene TRBJ2-5; D is unclear. In DNA form, the CDR3 reads TGTGCCAGCAGCTCTTTTGGCGGAATCCAAGAGACCCAGTACTTC. As protein: CASSSFGGIQETQYF.